A single sample gave rise to the 12 T cell receptor beta chains below, sequenced in a study of CD8+ T cells in alopecia areata. Treatment: oral pan-JAK inhibitor, 5-10 mg twice daily. RNA was isolated and reverse transcribed to cDNA, the sequencing template. Method: immunoSEQ multiplex PCR; TCRdb's copy keeps in-frame clones and lacks some. The table shows hundreds of thousands of clones, with more than 30% occurring only once. Material: CD4+ T cells sorted from blood, obtained between weeks 30 and 35, from a patient treated with tofacitinib. The receptors were gathered from a human donor with alopecia areata.

The chain uses TRBV30 and TRBJ1-5; TRBD1 aligns across 7 bases. Germline V gives CDR1 GTSNPN, CDR2 SVGIG (reference sequence). V lost 3 bases to trimming and J lost 5 bases; unmatched junction nucleotides: 7. The CDR3 loop spans 14 amino acids. For the CDR3, the DNA is TGTGCCTGGAGCGGGACAGCCTTCGATCAGCCCCAGCATTTT. Translation: CAWSGTAFDQPQHF. Drawing the rest from reference TRBV30 and TRBJ1-5, the complete variable domain is SQTIHQWPATLVQPVGSPLSLECTVEGTSNPNLYWYRQAAGRGLQLLFYSVGIGQISSEVPQNLSASRPQDRQFILSSKKLLLSDSGFYLCAWSGTAFDQPQHFGDGTRLSIL.

The sample holds a few counts of this clone. This sequence joins TRBV5-4 and TRBJ2-1; D perhaps matches TRBD2 (6 bases). Germline V gives CDR1 SGHNT, CDR2 YYREEE (reference sequence). Between the trimmed V and J ends, which lost 0 bases and 5 bases, there was a span of 15 bases. The CDR3 extends over 16 amino acids. CDR3 residues: CASSLAGSSADNEQFF. In DNA, the CDR3 is TGTGCCAGCAGCTTGGCCGGGTCTAGCGCGGACAATGAGCAGTTCTTC.

This clone came up a few times. The V call is TRBV2, the J call TRBJ1-1; a weak D match, TRBD1 (5 bases). The CDR3 runs to 13 residues. Trimming cost V 4 bases and J 5 bases, with 11 bases left between them. Germline values: CDR1 SNHLY, CDR2 FYNNEI. CDR3 loop: CASSVRQRTEAFF. Written as DNA, the CDR3 is TGTGCCAGCAGTGTCCGACAGAGGACTGAAGCTTTCTTT.

The rearrangement links TRBV2 to TRBJ1-5; D gene ambiguous. CDR1 and CDR2 from the germline V gene are SNHLY and FYNNEI. The CDR3 loop spans 13 amino acids. Trimming removed 6 bases at V and 0 bases at J, with 6 bases between. CDR3 amino acids: CASRSDSNQPQHF. The CDR3, as DNA: TGTGCCAGCAGATCTGATAGCAATCAGCCCCAGCATTTT.

The rearrangement joins TRBV30 to TRBJ1-2, with TRBD1 as a possible D gene (5 bases). CDR1 and CDR2 from the germline V gene are GTSNPN and SVGIG (reference sequence). V lost 4 bases and J lost 4, with 16 bases in between. This CDR3 region has 14 residues. The CDR3 DNA is TGTGCCTGGATTAGTGTGGGGCAGGCCTATGGCTACACCTTC. This sequence encodes CAWISVGQAYGYTF. The full variable domain, in which reference TRBV30 and TRBJ1-2 provide the parts outside the CDR3, is SQTIHQWPATLVQPVGSPLSLECTVEGTSNPNLYWYRQAAGRGLQLLFYSVGIGQISSEVPQNLSASRPQDRQFILSSKKLLLSDSGFYLCAWISVGQAYGYTFGSGTRLTVV.

In its sample, this clone was seen a few times. The chain carries TRBV30 and TRBJ1-1; a weak D match, TRBD1 (6 bases). V dropped 3 bases and J dropped 4 bases, with 18 bases sitting between them. The CDR3 has 15 residues. Germline V lookup: CDR1 GTSNPN, CDR2 SVGIG (reference sequence). This CDR3 reads CAWSEAWGRVTEAFF. CDR3 nucleotide sequence: TGTGCCTGGAGCGAGGCATGGGGGCGGGTCACTGAAGCTTTCTTT.

The sample holds a few counts of this clone. CDR3 protein: CASSTPGTGTYEQYF. The CDR3 bases are TGTGCCAGTAGTACCCCCGGGACAGGGACCTACGAGCAGTACTTC. The genes are TRBV19 and TRBJ2-7, with 9 bases lining up with TRBD1. CDR1 and CDR2 from the germline V gene are LNHDA and SQIVND (reference sequence). The CDR3 contains 15 residues. V lost 4 bases to trimming and J lost 2 bases; unmatched junction nucleotides: 6.

The chain employs TRBV11-2 and TRBJ1-2; D is perhaps TRBD1 (6 bases). Germline V gene lookup returns CDR1 SGHAT and CDR2 FQNNGV. The CDR3 is 17 amino acids. The germline V and J ends were trimmed by 5 bases and 4 bases, with 23 bases remaining between them. The CDR3 coding sequence is TGTGCCAGCAGCCAACAAAAAACAGCGGGGGCTCTCTATGGCTACACCTTC. Amino acids: CASSQQKTAGALYGYTF.

The J gene is TRBJ2-3, the V gene TRBV15, with 8 bases that match TRBD1. This CDR3 is 17 amino acids long. The J segment lost 3 bases and the V segment lost 0 bases, leaving 8 bases of the junction unmatched. The germline V gene has CDR1 LNHNV and CDR2 YYDKDF (reference sequence). The CDR3 loop reads CATSRDLGTGITDTQYF. Here the CDR3 DNA reads TGTGCCACCAGCAGAGATTTGGGGACAGGAATTACAGATACGCAGTATTTT.

The chain employs TRBV6-5 and TRBJ2-7; possible D gene TRBD1, 5 bases. This CDR3 comprises 14 residues. With 5 bases removed from V and 2 bases from J, the gap between germline ends came to 13 bases. The germline gives CDR1 MNHEY, CDR2 SVGAGI. In nucleotides, the CDR3 is TGTGCCAGCAGTCCATCGACAGCAGCCTACGAGCAGTACTTC. This gives the protein CASSPSTAAYEQYF.

This clone was picked up a small number of times. The chain carries TRBV5-1 and TRBJ1-2; 10 bases map to TRBD1. The CDR3 runs to 16 residues. V was clipped by 4 bases and J by 6 bases; unmatched bases: 12. Germline CDR1 and CDR2: SGHRS and YFSETQ. The CDR3, as DNA: TGCGCCAGCAGCCAATCTGACTGGACAGGGGGAAATGGCTACACCTTC. Translating gives CASSQSDWTGGNGYTF.

The J gene is TRBJ2-4, the V gene TRBV19, with D perhaps given as TRBD1 or TRBD2 (5 bases each). Trimming shortened V by 5 bases and J by 0 bases, and 11 bases separated the two germline ends. Germline V gene lookup returns CDR1 LNHDA and CDR2 SQIVND (reference sequence). This CDR3 has 15 amino acids. As DNA, the CDR3 is TGTGCCAGTAGTGTCCAGGGACCAGCCAAAAACATTCAGTACTTC. Its translation: CASSVQGPAKNIQYF.